Reported below is one T cell receptor (beta chain). This sample was taken from a study of blood T cells in healthy people across ages. The use of a sample-barcoded 5' primer and a J-beta primer mix characterized a second PCR of roughly 6 to 11 cycles. TCRdb fed the 5' RACE reads into MiXCR, producing one record per CDR3 protein. Here the sample spans around 780,000 distinct CDR3 sequences, 45% to 70% being singletons. Germline V CDR1 and CDR2: DFQATT, SNEGSKA (reference sequence). Trimming stripped 6 bases from V and 3 bases from J, with 18 bases between. This CDR3 is 15 amino acids long. Each of the donors had roughly 9.7 milliliters of peripheral blood drawn into EDTA-treated Vacutainer tubes.

Sequencing was performed on blood. The receptor's source is a man aged 35-49 years in good health. The chain is built from TRBV20-1 and TRBJ2-1; tentatively, D is TRBD2 (7 bases). The CDR3 region is CSAPRGGVVYNEQFF. In DNA form, the CDR3 reads TGCAGTGCCCCAAGGGGGGGAGTAGTCTACAATGAGCAGTTCTTC.